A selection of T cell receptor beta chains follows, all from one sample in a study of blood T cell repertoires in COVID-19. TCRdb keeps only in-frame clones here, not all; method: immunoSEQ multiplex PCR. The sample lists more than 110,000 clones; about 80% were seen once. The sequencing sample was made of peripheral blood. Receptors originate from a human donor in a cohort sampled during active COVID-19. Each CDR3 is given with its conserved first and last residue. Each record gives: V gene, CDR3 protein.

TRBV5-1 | CASSPGGAANTGELFF
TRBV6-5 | CASSRQGPSYEQYF
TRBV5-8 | CASSKRGHTSNYGYTF
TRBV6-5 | CASHRDRAGEQYF
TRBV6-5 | CASRRGAGETQYF
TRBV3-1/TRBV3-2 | CASSRRQARLFFGNTIYF
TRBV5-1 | CASSSRDSRYEAFF
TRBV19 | CASSKAQGATGELFF
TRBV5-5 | CASSPILQASSYNEQFF
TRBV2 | CASSDTLTSYNEQFF
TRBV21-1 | CATGYEQYF
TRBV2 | CASSFTGKIFHIETQYF
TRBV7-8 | CASSRPYNGTGGKTQYF
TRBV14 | CASSQVIGGLNSPLHF
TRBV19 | CASSIQGGPYEQYF
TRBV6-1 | CASSEAQRDTEAFF
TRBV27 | CASSEDRGTNEKLFF
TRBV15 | CATSRGTGDGPQHF
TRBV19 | CASSKGTGKYNSPLHF
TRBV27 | CASSPINSPLHF
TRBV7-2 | CASSPTPRSPQHF
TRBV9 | CASSLGRGEGGELFF
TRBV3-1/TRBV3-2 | CASSRLDQETQYF
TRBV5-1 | CASSLRQGNYGYTF
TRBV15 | CATSRGSPDKEQYF
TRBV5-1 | CASSPEGAVTGELFF
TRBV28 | CASRGHSLAKNIQYF
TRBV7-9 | CASSAAGVSYNEQFF
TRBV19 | CASSTGGGIQETQYF
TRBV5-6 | CASSPLMSGRNYGYTF
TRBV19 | CASSIPTVNTEAFF